These T cell receptor beta chains were read from a single sample in a study of T-cell reconstitution after alpha-beta-depleted transplantation in children. TCRdb reanalysed the PCR reads using MiXCR and keeps one entry per CDR3 protein. This sample yields roughly 670,000 distinct CDR3 sequences, of which roughly 14% are seen a single time; about 0.79% belongs to the top ten. The input for sequencing was PBMCs, taken before TCRalphabeta/CD19-depleted stem cell transplant. The receptor set was obtained from a girl aged 2-15 years with congenital amegakaryocytic thrombocytopenia, due to receive a stem cell transplant. Both conserved end residues are part of each CDR3. Clone size is stated in some rows and not others, as once, few, many or a class when expanded.

>TRBV19|.
CASSEGPNTDTQYF
>TRBV11-2|.
CASSLDPGVQEQYF
>TRBV12-3/TRBV12-4|.
CASTPDPSPQTQYF
>TRBV20-1|many
CSASPGARYTYNEQFF
>TRBV11-1|many
CASSSGLAGRAGELFF
>TRBV29-1|.
CSVVGAGELFF
>TRBV24-1|.
CATSDQKGLGLEQFF
>TRBV25-1|.
CASSSTPSGSYEQYF
>TRBV9|few
CASSTLAGVEGEQYF
>TRBV10-2|many
CASRLTSGGADTQYF
>TRBV29-1|few
CSVAPTGALNTEAFF
>TRBV12-3/TRBV12-4|many
CASSSGQSTNSPLHF
>TRBV20-1|many
CSASSRTGNYEQYF
>TRBV5-1|many
CASSLVGESSTDTQYF
>TRBV15|few
CATSGTGPYEQYF
>TRBV12-5|few
CASGLDTDTQYF
>TRBV20-1|many
CSARPLAGDEQYF
>TRBV12-3/TRBV12-4|few
CASSPTGGVETQYF
>TRBV6-5|.
CASSYGQGRSYNEQFF
>TRBV10-3|.
CATAGTVNTEAFF
>TRBV2|many
CASTNTQGQGYNEQFF
>TRBV20-1|.
CSARDLTYEQYF
>TRBV12-3/TRBV12-4|many
CASSPGTGDAPDTQYF
>TRBV20-1|.
CSAREGRFFEQFF
>TRBV6-1|.
CASSESGTGLDEQFF
>TRBV12-3/TRBV12-4|.
CASSFRVGGTNQPQHF
>TRBV6-5|many
CASSYSEGTYEQYF
>TRBV5-6|many
CASSQLRGLNTEAFF
>TRBV5-1|.
CASSGGLAGVNTNEQFF
>TRBV5-1|.
CASKLDSGAFWEQYF
>TRBV25-1|few
CASSAMKNYNEQFF
>TRBV7-2|many
CASSLETSGTYNEQFF
>TRBV24-1|few
CATSDGGLAGAKNIQYF
>TRBV20-1|.
CCVWGRAPSYNEQFF
>TRBV27|many
CASSLVGARGTGELFF
>TRBV7-8|many
CASSLLLQELTGELFF
>TRBV11-1|many
CASSFQFPNTMTGLRYEQYF
>TRBV27|many
CASSPDVGTVIYEQYF
>TRBV7-9|.
CASSFRVETEAFF
>TRBV30|.
CAWSVLGLNQPQHF
>TRBV2|.
CACSPLWETGQKFHEQYF
>TRBV24-1|.
CATSGGTGNYGYTF
>TRBV11-2|few
CASSHRLAGDTDTQYF
>TRBV11-2|few
CASSVRDDYNEQFF
>TRBV20-1|.
CSARRQGSVHEQYF
>TRBV5-1|many
CASSTGQDAGYTF
>TRBV5-1|many
CASSPGFLANTEAFF
>TRBV11-2|.
CASSLKGDHEAFF
>TRBV5-1|many
CASSSRLASSYEQYF
>TRBV18|.
CASSPPEIGLAGYEQYF
>TRBV6-1|many
CASRPLGLAGTSSYEQYF
>TRBV20-1|many
CSARAYGTISTDTQYF
>TRBV12-3/TRBV12-4|few
CASSLSGQLFF
>TRBV9|few
CASSVGTRQGYEQYF